A single sample gave rise to the 17 T cell receptor delta chains below, sequenced in a study of gamma-delta T cells after stem cell transplantation. TCRdb reanalysed the RT-PCR reads via CATT. The sample carries 2,500 to 3,500 delta-chain clones, 3% to 4% recorded once. The sequencing sample was made of gamma-delta T cells. The receptors derive from a human donor. It is not recorded whose cells these are; they may come from a transplant donor.

In the case of this clone: The protein given by TCRdb reflects a much larger clone and differs at residue 7 from this DNA's translation, likely from a read error; the protein shown is the DNA's translation. The CDR3 DNA follows: TGTGCCTGTGACACCTTGGCTGGGGGATACACCGATAAACTCATCTTT. Translating it yields CACDTLAGGYTDKLIF. This chain connects TRDV2 to TRDJ1; 9 positions agree with TRDD3. CDR1 and CDR2 (germline): GEAIGNYY, EKD. V shed 0 bases and J 0 bases; nucleotides not matched to a gene: 4. The CDR3 extends over 16 amino acids.

Comment on this clone: TCRdb has a much larger clone's protein, which differs at residue 3 from the translation of this DNA, likely because of a read error; what is shown is the protein translated from the DNA. The V and J genes are TRDV2 and TRDJ1; 8 bases align to TRDD3. The CDR3 is 14 amino acids. Germline loops: CDR1 GEAIGNYY, CDR2 EKD. CDR3 sequence (DNA): TGTGCCCGTGACAGTGTGGGGGATGCGGATAAACTCATCTTT. Translating it yields CARDSVGDADKLIF.

This clone has a handful of counts. Mismatch with germline at one junction end may stem from a read error. The chain links TRDV2 to TRDJ1; 7 bases align to TRDD3. CDR1 is GEAIGNYY, CDR2 EKD, per germline. The CDR3 runs to 20 residues. In nucleotides, the CDR3 is TGTGCCTGTGACACCGGTTCTTTACTGGTGGATACGGTTGACACCGATACACTCATCTTT. It yields the protein CACDTGSLLVDTVDTDTLIF.

This clone has a handful of counts. This chain joins TRDV2 and TRDJ1; 8 bases agree with TRDD3. Germline assignment: CDR1 GEAIGNYY and CDR2 EKD. The trim removed 2 bases at V and 2 bases at J, leaving 3 bases unmatched. The CDR3 runs to 14 residues. The chain's CDR3 is CACDRLGATDKLIF. The CDR3 bases are TGTGCCTGTGACAGACTGGGGGCTACCGATAAACTCATCTTT.

Comments on this clone: With a far larger clone one base away, a read error is the likely cause. Other DNA sequences from this sample encode an identical CDR3 as well. The genes are TRDV2 and TRDJ1; 11 nucleotides line up with TRDD3. This CDR3 has 20 amino acids. In germline, CDR1 is GEAIGNYY, CDR2 EKD. The V gene end was trimmed by 7 bases and the J gene end by 0 bases; junction bases not matched to a gene: 21. The chain's CDR3 is CACDLVLGDNNAPYTDKLIF. CDR3 DNA: TGTGCCTGCGACCTAGTACTGGGGGATAATAATGCCCCCTACACCGATAAACTCATCTTT.

The chain combines TRDV2 with TRDJ1; 9 bases are shared with TRDD3. In germline, CDR1 is GEAIGNYY, CDR2 EKD. The CDR3 is 16 amino acids. V was pared by 1 base and J by 1 base, with 6 bases of the junction left unmatched. For the CDR3, the DNA is TGTGCCTGTGACACGGTGGGGGATAGGGTCACCGATAAACTCATCTTT. Protein: CACDTVGDRVTDKLIF.

A word on this clone: A far larger clone is one nucleotide away, so this likely arose from a read error. Within the sample, other DNA sequences also encode this same CDR3. The chain joins TRDV2 to TRDJ1; 8 nucleotides align to TRDD3. Germline V gene sequence: CDR1 GEAIGNYY, CDR2 EKD. The CDR3 length is 14 residues. CDR3 DNA: TGTGCCTGTGACGGTCTAGGGGATACCGACAAACTCATCTTT. Amino acid sequence: CACDGLGDTDKLIF.

Details on this clone: Since a far larger clone is one base different, this is likely a read error. Additional DNA sequences in this sample encode the identical CDR3. CDR3 sequence reads: CACDTVGGYQYTDKLIF. DNA of the CDR3: TGTGCCTGCGACACCGTTGGGGGATACCAGTACACCGATAAACTCATCTTT. The gene calls are TRDV2 and TRDJ1; the match to TRDD3 covers 10 bases. The CDR3 loop spans 17 amino acids. Per the germline V gene, CDR1 is GEAIGNYY and CDR2 is EKD.

This clone turned up a few times. The protein in TCRdb stems from a much larger clone and differs at residue 5 from this DNA's translation, likely a read error; here the protein is translated from the DNA. V usage is TRDV2 and J usage is TRDJ1, with 10 bases lining up with TRDD3. Looked up from germline, CDR1 is GEAIGNYY and CDR2 is EKD. The CDR3 contains 16 residues. J lost 0 bases, V lost 2 bases, and 5 bases had no gene match. The CDR3 loop reads CACDILTGGYTDKLIF. In nucleotides, the CDR3 is TGTGCCTGTGACATCTTGACTGGGGGATACACCGATAAACTCATCTTT.

The sample holds a few counts of this clone. It is likely a read error: a sequence one base away is far more abundant. Different DNA sequences within this sample yield the same CDR3. The rearrangement joins TRDV2 to TRDJ1; 8 bases agree with TRDD3. CDR3 length: 14 residues. J was trimmed by 5 bases and V by 3 bases; bases with no gene match: 7. CDR1 is GEAIGNYY, CDR2 EKD, per germline. Written as DNA, the CDR3 is TGTGCCTGTGACGGTCTAGGGGATACTGATAAACTCATCTTT. Translated, it gives CACDGLGDTDKLIF.

The J gene is TRDJ1, the V gene TRDV2, with 10 positions matching TRDD3. The CDR3 totals 17 residues. The V and J ends lost 0 bases and 2 bases, in that order; junction bases with no gene match: 8. Germline lookup yields CDR1 GEAIGNYY and CDR2 EKD. CDR3 bases: TGTGCCTGTGACACCGTGCTGGGACTGGGGGATACCGATAAACTCATCTTT. Translation gives CACDTVLGLGDTDKLIF.

In its sample, this clone was seen a few times. The TCRdb record carries a much larger clone's protein, which differs from this DNA's translation at residue 8; a read error is the likely cause, and the protein listed here is the DNA translation. V is TRDV2 and J is TRDJ1; TRDD3 matches 7 bases. CDR1 and CDR2 from the germline V gene are GEAIGNYY and EKD. The CDR3 extends over 14 amino acids. V lost 5 bases, J lost 1 base, and 6 bases stayed unmatched. In DNA form, the CDR3 reads TGTGCCTGTGTCCCGCTGGGGGCCACCGATAAACTCATCTTT. Protein: CACVPLGATDKLIF.

This clone is categorized as medium-sized (0.01 to 0.1%). Since a far larger clone is one base different, this is likely a read error. This rearrangement joins TRDV2 to TRDJ1; 9 bases line up with TRDD3. The CDR3 has 15 residues. V lost 5 bases and J lost 3; bases outside the gene matches: 9. Per germline, CDR1 GEAIGNYY and CDR2 EKD. The CDR3 sequence is CACGGLGDISDKLIF. CDR3 nucleotides: TGTGCCTGTGGGGGATTGGGGGATATCTCCGATAAACTCATCTTT.

Notes on this clone: A far larger clone is off by one base, so a read error is likely. The same CDR3 also results from other DNA sequences found in this sample. The rearrangement links TRDV2 to TRDJ2; 8 bases agree with TRDD3. Trimming took 3 bases from V and 8 from J; bases not matched to a gene: 10. The CDR3 sequence is 15 residues long. CDR1 and CDR2 from the germline V gene are GEAIGNYY and EKD. CDR3 protein: CACDSVLGGSAQLFF. CDR3 sequence (DNA): TGTGCCTGTGACTCCGTACTGGGGGGGTCGGCACAACTCTTCTTT.

By proportion, this clone is medium-sized. V usage is TRDV2 and J usage is TRDJ2; perhaps TRDD3 as D (6 bases). Trimming cost V 3 bases and J 4 bases, with 11 bases left between them. The CDR3 covers 14 residues. CDR1 is GEAIGNYY and CDR2 is EKD in the germline V gene. The CDR3 loop reads CACDSLLGTAQLFF. CDR3 DNA sequence: TGTGCCTGTGACTCCCTACTGGGGACAGCACAACTCTTCTTT.

With respect to this clone: TCRdb has a much larger clone's protein, which differs at residue 8 from the translation of this DNA, likely because of a read error; what is shown is the protein translated from the DNA. The J gene is TRDJ2, the V gene TRDV2; 7 bases fit TRDD3. CDR3 size: 19 residues. Germline loops: CDR1 GEAIGNYY, CDR2 EKD. V dropped 3 bases and J dropped 5; count of bases not matched to a gene: 20. The CDR3 nucleotides read TGTGCCTGTGACCCATCCCCGTCCTGGGGGTCCGACCCAACAGCACAACTCTTCTTT. Its protein product is CACDPSPSWGSDPTAQLFF.

On this clone itself: TCRdb lists the protein of a much larger clone for this DNA, which differs at residue 4, so this is likely a read error; the protein given here is translated from the DNA itself. The gene calls are TRDV2 and TRDJ2; perhaps TRDD3 as D (6 bases). Trimming shortened V by 5 bases and J by 0 bases, and 21 bases separated the two germline ends. CDR1 and CDR2 (germline): GEAIGNYY, EKD. This CDR3 is 18 amino acids long. Here the CDR3 DNA reads TGTGCCTGTGGCACTGTTGGTGGGGGCCTAGCTTTGACAGCACAACTCTTCTTT. Protein: CACGTVGGGLALTAQLFF.